This T cell receptor beta chain was identified in a study of metastatic and nonmetastatic thyroid tumors (dated by TCRdb to the early 2020s). About the investigation overall: The researchers compared repertoires between peripheral blood samples and tumor or nodule tissue samples from patients with malignant or benign thyroid disease.

This clone was counted at least ten times. This receptor's antigen is unknown. No much larger clone is present one base from it, and per-base qualities are unavailable. Before undergoing thyroid surgery, none of the patients had been given any kind of treatment. The study retrospectively analysed patient clinical samples collected from about 2012 to 2018 using T-cell receptor beta sequencing. General study outcomes and caveats: TCR beta diversity was reported as significantly higher in malignant tumors than in benign nodules, in both blood and tumor samples.

The germline V gene (reference sequence) gives CDR1 as DFQATT and CDR2 as SNEGSKA. The V end gives up 5 bases and the J end 0 bases, leaving 5 bases in the junction not matched to a gene. The CDR3 measures 16 amino acids from cysteine to phenylalanine. Only CDR3 DNA is held: 48 bases, read in frame from base 1. Libraries came from PCR. Sequenced on an Illumina HiSeq 4000. The TCR beta-chain CDR3 region of each patient was profiled by high-throughput sequencing. Per the authors' processing: The researchers built a classifier to tell apart papillary thyroid cancer patients with distant metastasis, based on CDR3 differences among clinicopathological groups. To measure repertoire diversity the researchers used the Shannon index, while the Morisita-Horn index served to gauge how similar the tumor and blood repertoires were. The public reads were run again by TCRdb, first through fastp at Q25 and then through MiXCR, and only productive beta chains were kept. The V and J calls were not made by the authors but by TCRdb's processing. This sample has tens of thousands of clones in its table, and approximately 4% of those were observed once. The ten largest clones take up approximately 20% of the sample.

The chain employs TRBV20-1 and TRBJ2-1, with 12 bases in between that match TRBD2. Sequencing used blood. This TCR came from a female donor with papillary thyroid cancer or a benign thyroid nodule (not recorded which). Some clones in this sample may be carry-over from other donors' samples. The CDR3 reads CSAGTTSGSSYNEQFF. The nucleotide sequence is given as TGCAGTGCTGGAACGACTAGCGGGAGCTCCTACAATGAGCAGTTCTTC.